Detailed here is one TCR beta chain. The sample belongs to a study of shared T cell receptors in the human thymus. Produced via immunoSEQ multiplex PCR; TCRdb's table is partial and in-frame only. This sample has 720,000 or so clones, with 70% to 90% found just once. This CDR3 region has 17 residues. Deletions cut 3 bases from V and 7 bases from J, with 19 bases between. Germline CDR1 MDHEN, CDR2 SYDVKM. Another study also made use of these data, one on human thymus T cells. Per that paper: It was from resections taken during corrective heart surgery that the thymus tissue came. Related research reported highly overlapping thymic repertoires among unrelated individuals.

The J gene is TRBJ1-6, the V gene TRBV28; TRBD1 is a possible D gene (5 bases). The sample comprised thymocytes. This clonotype was sampled from a girl less than two years old with a congenital heart defect. The CDR3 here is CASSLSGGLGGNSPLHF. CDR3 bases: TGTGCCAGCAGTTTGAGTGGAGGGCTCGGGGGGAATTCACCCCTCCACTTT.